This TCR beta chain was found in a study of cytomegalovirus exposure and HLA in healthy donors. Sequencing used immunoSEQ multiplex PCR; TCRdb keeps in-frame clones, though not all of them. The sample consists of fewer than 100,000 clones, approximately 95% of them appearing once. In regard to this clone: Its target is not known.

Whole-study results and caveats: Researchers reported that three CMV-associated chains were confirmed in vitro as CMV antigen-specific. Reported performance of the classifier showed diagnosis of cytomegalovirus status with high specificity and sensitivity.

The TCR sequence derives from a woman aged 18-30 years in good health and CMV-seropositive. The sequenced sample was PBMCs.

The CDR3 protein is CASRPTGRRSYTF. As DNA, the CDR3 is TGTGCCAGCAGACCCACTGGGAGGAGGAGCTACACCTTC. The J gene is TRBJ1-2, the V gene TRBV2; no reliable D call. Germline V lookup: CDR1 SNHLY, CDR2 FYNNEI. Trimming removed 6 bases at V and 9 bases at J, with 17 bases between. The CDR3 length is 13 residues.